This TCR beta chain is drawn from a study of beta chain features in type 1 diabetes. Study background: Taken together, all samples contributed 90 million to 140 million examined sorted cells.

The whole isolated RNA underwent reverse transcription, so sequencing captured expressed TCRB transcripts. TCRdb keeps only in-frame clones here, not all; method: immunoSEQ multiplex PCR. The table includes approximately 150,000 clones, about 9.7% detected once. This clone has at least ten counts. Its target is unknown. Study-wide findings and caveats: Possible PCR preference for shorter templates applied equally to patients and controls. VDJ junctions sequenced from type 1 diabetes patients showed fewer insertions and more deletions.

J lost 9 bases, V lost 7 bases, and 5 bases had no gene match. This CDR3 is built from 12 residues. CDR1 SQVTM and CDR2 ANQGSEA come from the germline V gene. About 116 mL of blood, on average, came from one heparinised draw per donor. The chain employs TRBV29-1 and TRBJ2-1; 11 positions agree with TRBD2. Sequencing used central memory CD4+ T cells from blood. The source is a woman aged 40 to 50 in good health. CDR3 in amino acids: CSGLLAGAEQFF. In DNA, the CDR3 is TGCAGCGGCCTACTAGCGGGGGCTGAGCAGTTCTTC.